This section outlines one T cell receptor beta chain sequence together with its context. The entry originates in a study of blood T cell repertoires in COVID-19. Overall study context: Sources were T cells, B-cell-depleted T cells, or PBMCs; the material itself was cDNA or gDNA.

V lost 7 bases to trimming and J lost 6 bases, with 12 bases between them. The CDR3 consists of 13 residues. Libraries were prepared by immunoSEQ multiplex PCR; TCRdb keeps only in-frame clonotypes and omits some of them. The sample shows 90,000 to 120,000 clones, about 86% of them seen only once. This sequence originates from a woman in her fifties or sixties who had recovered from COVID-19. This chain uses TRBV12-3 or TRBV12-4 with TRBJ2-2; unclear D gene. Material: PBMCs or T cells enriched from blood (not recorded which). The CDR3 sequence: CASTAGGAGELFF. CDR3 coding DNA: TGTGCCAGCACCGCCGGTGGAGCCGGGGAGCTGTTTTTT.